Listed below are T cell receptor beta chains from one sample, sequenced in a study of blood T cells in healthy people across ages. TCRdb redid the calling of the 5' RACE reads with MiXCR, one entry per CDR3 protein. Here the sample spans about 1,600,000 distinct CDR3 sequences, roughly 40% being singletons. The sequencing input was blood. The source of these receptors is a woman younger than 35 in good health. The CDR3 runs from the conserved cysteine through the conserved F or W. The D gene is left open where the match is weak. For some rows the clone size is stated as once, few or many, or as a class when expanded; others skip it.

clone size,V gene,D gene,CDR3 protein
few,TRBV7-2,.,CASSLSAVQPQHF
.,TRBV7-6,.,CASSLGSGTSEKLFF
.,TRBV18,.,CASSPSLDGTDTQYF
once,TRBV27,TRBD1,CASSKGAVGANVLTF
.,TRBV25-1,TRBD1,CASRGGRAITEAFF
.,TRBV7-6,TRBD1,CASSFLAGEGAETEAFF
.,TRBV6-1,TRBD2,CASSERGGRNEQYF
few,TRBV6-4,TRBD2,CASSLQSGGTYEQYF
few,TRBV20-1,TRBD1,CSARTGTGSYEQYF
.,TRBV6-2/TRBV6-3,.,CASRPGLIYNEQFF
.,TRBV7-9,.,CASTKGFYPFYEQYF
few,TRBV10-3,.,CAISEGRGGQETQYF
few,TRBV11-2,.,CASRPDELSLKLQETQYF
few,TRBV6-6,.,CASSRDTPNTEAFF
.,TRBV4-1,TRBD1,CASSLGQGRPEAFF
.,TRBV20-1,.,CSGRDQSTDTQYF
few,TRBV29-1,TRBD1,CSVEKLRDRSYEQYF
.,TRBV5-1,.,CASSPQNSYEQYF
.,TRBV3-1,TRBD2,CASSLGLSPQYF
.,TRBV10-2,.,CASTFAILEDTQYF
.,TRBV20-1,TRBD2,CSAVSGAAKNIQYF
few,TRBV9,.,CASSDPGTGSYEQYF
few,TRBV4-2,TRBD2,CASSTRTSSSTDTQYF
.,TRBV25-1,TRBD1,CASSDVGTGNEQFF
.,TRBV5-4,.,CASSLAGAGSVNEQYF
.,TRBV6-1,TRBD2,CASSEASGVRETQYF
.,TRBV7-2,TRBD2,CASSPGLAQSSYNEQFF